This T cell receptor (beta chain) came from a study of blood T cell repertoires in COVID-19. TCRdb's copy holds only in-frame clones and misses some; the assay was immunoSEQ multiplex PCR. The table has about 170,000 clones, about 88% seen once. Trimming took off 3 bases at V and 7 bases at J, with 15 bases between the two ends. The CDR3 runs 14 residues. The V gene's germline CDR1 is SGHTA and CDR2 FQGNSA. This clone showed up just once. V and J are TRBV7-2 and TRBJ1-1; D gene unclear. The sequence came from a man in his sixties with COVID-19, enrolled during active disease. The sample taken for sequencing was peripheral blood. CDR3 DNA: TGTGCCAGCAGCTTTAAGAGGAGTAAGAGTGAAGCTTTCTTT. This encodes CASSFKRSKSEAFF.